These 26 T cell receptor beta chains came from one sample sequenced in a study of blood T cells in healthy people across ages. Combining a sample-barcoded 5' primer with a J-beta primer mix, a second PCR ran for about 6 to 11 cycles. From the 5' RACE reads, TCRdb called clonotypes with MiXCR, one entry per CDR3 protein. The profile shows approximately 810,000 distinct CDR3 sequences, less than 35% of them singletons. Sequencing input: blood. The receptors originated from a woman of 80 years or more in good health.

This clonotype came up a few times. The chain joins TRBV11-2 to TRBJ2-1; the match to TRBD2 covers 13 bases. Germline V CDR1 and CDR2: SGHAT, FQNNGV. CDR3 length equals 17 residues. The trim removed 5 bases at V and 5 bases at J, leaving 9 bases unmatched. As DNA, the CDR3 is TGTGCCAGCAGCACCCGACCCGGGACTAGCGGGAACAATGAGCAGTTCTTC. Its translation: CASSTRPGTSGNNEQFF.

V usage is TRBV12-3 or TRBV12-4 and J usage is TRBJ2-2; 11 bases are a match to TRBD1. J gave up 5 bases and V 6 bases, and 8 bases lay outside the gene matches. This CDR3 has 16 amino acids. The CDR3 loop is CASRGGQGAGTGELFF. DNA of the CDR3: TGTGCCAGCAGGGGAGGACAGGGGGCAGGGACCGGGGAGCTGTTTTTT.

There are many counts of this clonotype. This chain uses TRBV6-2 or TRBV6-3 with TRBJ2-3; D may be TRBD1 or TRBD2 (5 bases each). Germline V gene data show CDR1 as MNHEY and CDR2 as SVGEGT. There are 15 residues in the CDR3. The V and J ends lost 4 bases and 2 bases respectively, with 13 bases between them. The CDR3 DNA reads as TGTGCCAGCAGTTTCCGGGACCTCCACACAGATACGCAGTATTTT. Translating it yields CASSFRDLHTDTQYF.

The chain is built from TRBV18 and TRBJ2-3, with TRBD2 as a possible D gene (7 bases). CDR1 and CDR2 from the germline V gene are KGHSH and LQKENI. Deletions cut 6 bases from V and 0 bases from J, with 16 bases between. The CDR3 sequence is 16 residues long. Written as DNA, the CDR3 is TGTGCCAGCTCTTCAACGAAGGGGGGGAGCACAGATACGCAGTATTTT. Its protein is CASSSTKGGSTDTQYF.

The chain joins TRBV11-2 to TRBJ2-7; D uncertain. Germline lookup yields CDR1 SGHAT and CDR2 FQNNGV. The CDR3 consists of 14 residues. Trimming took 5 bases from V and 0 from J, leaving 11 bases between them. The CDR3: CASSTERSSYEQYF. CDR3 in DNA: TGTGCCAGCAGCACCGAGAGAAGCTCCTACGAGCAGTACTTC.

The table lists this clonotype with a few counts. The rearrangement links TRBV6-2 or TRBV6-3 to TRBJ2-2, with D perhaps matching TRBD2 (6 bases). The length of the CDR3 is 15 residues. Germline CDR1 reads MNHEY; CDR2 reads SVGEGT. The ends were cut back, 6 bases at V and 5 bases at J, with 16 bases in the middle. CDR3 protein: CASRLRGVGTGELFF. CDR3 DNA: TGTGCCAGCAGGCTACGCGGGGTTGGTACCGGGGAGCTGTTTTTT.

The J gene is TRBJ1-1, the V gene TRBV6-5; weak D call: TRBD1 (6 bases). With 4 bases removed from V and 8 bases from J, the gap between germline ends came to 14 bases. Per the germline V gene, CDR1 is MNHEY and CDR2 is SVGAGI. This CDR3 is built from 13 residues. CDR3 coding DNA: TGTGCCAGCAGTTTGACAAGAACAGGGGAAGCTTTCTTT. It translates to CASSLTRTGEAFF.

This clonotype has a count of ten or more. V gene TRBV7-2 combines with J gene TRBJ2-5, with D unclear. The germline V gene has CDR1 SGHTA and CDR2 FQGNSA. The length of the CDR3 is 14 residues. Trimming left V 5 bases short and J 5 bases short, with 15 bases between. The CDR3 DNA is TGTGCCAGCAGCATCGTCCCGCTGAGGGAGACCCAGTACTTC. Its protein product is CASSIVPLRETQYF. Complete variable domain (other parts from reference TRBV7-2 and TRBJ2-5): GAGVSQSPSNKVTEKGKDVELRCDPISGHTALYWYRQSLGQGLEFLIYFQGNSAPDKSGLPSDRFSAERTGGSVSTLTIQRTQQEDSAVYLCASSIVPLRETQYFGPGTRLLVL.

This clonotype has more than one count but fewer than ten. The CDR3 bases are TGTGCCTGGAGTGAAGAGGGGGCGTCCAATTCACCCCTCCACTTT. Its translation: CAWSEEGASNSPLHF. The gene calls are TRBV30 and TRBJ1-6, with 7 bases fitting TRBD1. CDR3 length: 15 amino acids. Germline lookup yields CDR1 GTSNPN and CDR2 SVGIG (reference sequence). V dropped 1 base and J dropped 7; count of bases not matched to a gene: 7.

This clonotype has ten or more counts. CDR3 in amino acids: CASSGQDRQDGYTF. CDR3 in DNA: TGTGCCAGCAGCGGACAGGACAGGCAGGATGGCTACACCTTC. The J gene is TRBJ1-2, the V gene TRBV7-9; TRBD1 matches at 7 bases. CDR3 length: 14 residues. V shed 5 bases and J 6 bases; nucleotides not matched to a gene: 9. The germline CDR1 and CDR2 sequences are SEHNR and FQNEAQ (reference sequence).

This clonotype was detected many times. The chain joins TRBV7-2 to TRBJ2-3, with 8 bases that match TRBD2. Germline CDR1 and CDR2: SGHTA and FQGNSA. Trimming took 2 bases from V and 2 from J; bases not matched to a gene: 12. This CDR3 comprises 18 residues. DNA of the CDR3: TGTGCCAGCAGCTTAAGGGGCTGGGCGGGGGGTCCCACAGATACGCAGTATTTT. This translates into CASSLRGWAGGPTDTQYF.

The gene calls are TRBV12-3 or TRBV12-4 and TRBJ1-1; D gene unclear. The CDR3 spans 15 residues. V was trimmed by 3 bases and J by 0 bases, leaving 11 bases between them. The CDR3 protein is CASSFYSQMNTEAFF. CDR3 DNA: TGTGCCAGCAGTTTTTATAGCCAGATGAACACTGAAGCTTTCTTT.

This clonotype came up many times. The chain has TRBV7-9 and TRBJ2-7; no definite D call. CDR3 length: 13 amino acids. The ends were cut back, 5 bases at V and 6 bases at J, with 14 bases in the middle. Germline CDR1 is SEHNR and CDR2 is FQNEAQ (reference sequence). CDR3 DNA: TGTGCCAGCAGCACACAGTCCCGGAGCGAGCAGTACTTC. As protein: CASSTQSRSEQYF.

For the CDR3, the DNA is TGTGCCAGCAGCCCCTTGTTAGCGGACACTGAAGCTTTCTTT. This translates into CASSPLLADTEAFF. The V call is TRBV7-8, the J call TRBJ1-1; D is undetermined. The germline V gene has CDR1 SGHVS and CDR2 FQNEAQ. Trimming cost V 5 bases and J 3 bases, with 13 bases left between them. The CDR3 has 14 residues.

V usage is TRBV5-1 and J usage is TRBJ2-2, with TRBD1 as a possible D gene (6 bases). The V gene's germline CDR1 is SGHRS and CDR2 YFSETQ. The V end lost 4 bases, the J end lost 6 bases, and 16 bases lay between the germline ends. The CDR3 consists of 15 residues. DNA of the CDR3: TGCGCCAGCAGCGAAACCAGGGGAATCGCCGGGGAGCTGTTTTTT. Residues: CASSETRGIAGELFF.

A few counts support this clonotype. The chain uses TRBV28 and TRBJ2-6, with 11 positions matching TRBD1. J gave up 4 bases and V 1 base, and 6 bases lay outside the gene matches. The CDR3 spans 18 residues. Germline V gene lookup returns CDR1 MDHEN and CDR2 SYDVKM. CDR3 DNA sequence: TGTGCCAGCAGTTTATTCGGACAGGGGGCTTCCGGGGCCAACGTCCTGACTTTC. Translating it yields CASSLFGQGASGANVLTF.

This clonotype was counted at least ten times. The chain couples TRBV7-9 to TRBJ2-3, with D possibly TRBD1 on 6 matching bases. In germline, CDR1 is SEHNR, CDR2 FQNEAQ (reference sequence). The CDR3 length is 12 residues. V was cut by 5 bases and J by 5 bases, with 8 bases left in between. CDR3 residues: CASSIQGDTQYF. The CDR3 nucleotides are TGTGCCAGCAGCATACAGGGAGATACGCAGTATTTT.

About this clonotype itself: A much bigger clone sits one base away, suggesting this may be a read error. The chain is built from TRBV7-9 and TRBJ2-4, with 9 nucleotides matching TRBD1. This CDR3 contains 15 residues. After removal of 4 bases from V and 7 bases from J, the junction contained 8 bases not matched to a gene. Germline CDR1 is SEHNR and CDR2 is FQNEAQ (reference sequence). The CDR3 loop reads CASSSERGQGNIQYF. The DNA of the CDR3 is TGTGCCAGCAGCTCCGAGAGGGGACAGGGTAACATTCAGTACTTC.

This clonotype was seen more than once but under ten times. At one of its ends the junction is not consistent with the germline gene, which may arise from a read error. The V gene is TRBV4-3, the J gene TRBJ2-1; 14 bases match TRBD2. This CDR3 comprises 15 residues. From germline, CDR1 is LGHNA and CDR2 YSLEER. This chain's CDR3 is CASSQGTSGSSEQFF. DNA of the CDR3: TGCGCCAGCAGTCAAGGGACTAGCGGGAGCAGTGAGCAGTTCTTC.

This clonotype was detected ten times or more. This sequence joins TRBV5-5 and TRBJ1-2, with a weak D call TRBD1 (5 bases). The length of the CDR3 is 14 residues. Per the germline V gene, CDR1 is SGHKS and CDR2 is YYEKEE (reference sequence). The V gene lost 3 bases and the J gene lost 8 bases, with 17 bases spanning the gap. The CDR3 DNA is TGTGCCAGCAGCTCCGATTGGGGGAAGAAAGGCTACACCTTC. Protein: CASSSDWGKKGYTF.

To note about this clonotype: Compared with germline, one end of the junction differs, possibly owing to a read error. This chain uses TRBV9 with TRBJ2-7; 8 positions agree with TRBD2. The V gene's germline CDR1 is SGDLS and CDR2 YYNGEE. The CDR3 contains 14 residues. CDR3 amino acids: CTSSGGGGVYEQYF. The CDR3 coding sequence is TGTACCAGCAGCGGGGGCGGGGGTGTCTACGAGCAGTACTTC.

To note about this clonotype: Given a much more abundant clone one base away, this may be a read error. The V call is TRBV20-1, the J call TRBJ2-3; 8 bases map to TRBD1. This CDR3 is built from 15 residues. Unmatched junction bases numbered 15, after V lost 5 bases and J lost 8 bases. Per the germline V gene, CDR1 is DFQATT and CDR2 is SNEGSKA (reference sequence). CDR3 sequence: CSAHQTRAGQGTQYF. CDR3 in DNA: TGCAGTGCTCATCAGACGCGCGCCGGACAGGGTACGCAGTATTTT.

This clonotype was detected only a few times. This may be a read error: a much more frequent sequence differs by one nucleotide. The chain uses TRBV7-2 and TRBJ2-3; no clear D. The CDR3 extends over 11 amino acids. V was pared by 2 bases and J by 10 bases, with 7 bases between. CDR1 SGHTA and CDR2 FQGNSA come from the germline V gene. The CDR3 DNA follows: TGTGCCAGCAGCTTACATGATGCGCAGTATTTT. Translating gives CASSLHDAQYF.

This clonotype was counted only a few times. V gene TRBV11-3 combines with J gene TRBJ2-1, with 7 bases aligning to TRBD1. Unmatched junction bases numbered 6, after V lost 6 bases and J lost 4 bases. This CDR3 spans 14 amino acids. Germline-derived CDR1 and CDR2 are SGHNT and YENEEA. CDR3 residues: CASRSGTAYNEQFF. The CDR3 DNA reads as TGTGCCAGCAGATCCGGGACAGCATACAATGAGCAGTTCTTC.

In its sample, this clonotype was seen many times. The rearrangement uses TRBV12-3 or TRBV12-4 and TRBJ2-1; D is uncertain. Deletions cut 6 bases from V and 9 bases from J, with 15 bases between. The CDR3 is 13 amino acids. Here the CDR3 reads CASSPDQGTEQFF. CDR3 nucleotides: TGTGCCAGCAGCCCTGACCAAGGTACTGAGCAGTTCTTC.

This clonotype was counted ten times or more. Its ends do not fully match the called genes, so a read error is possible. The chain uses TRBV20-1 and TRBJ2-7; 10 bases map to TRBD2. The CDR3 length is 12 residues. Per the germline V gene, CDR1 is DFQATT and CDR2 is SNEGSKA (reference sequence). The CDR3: CSSSGGSHEQYF. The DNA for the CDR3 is TGCAGTTCTAGCGGGGGTAGCCACGAGCAGTACTTC.